This T cell receptor (beta chain) was sequenced during a study of blood T cells in healthy people across ages. Caucasian, healthy and from Russia, the donors were aged between about 6 and 100. The CDR3 covers 12 residues. The V and J ends lost 1 base and 7 bases respectively, with 11 bases between them. Germline V gene sequence: CDR1 DFQATT, CDR2 SNEGSKA (reference sequence). Regarding this clonotype: Its antigen is not known.

Points from the study as a whole: Nothing was known about donor CMV status, and this possibly confounded expanded clonotype changes.

Sample-barcoded 5' priming and a J-beta primer mix drove a second PCR of roughly 6 to 12 cycles. Each CDR3 protein gets one entry after TCRdb re-called the 5' RACE reads with MiXCR. The sample yields about 1.6 million distinct CDR3 sequences, 30% to 35% seen once. The specimen was blood. The sequence was obtained from a woman younger than 45 in good health. The chain has TRBV20-1 and TRBJ2-7; D gene uncertain. In nucleotides, the CDR3 is TGCAGTGCTAGAGTTGTTACCCATGAGCAGTACTTC. Translation: CSARVVTHEQYF.